The 21 T cell receptor beta chains presented below share a single source sample, sequenced in a study of blood T cell repertoires in COVID-19. Libraries were prepared by immunoSEQ multiplex PCR; TCRdb keeps only in-frame clonotypes and omits some of them. The profile covers 250,000 or so clones, with 80% to 90% appearing a single time and 6.2% taken by the ten largest. Input material: peripheral blood. These TCRs come from a man in his 60s with acute or convalescent COVID-19.

The CDR3 sequence: CASSSRVNTEAFF. CDR3 sequence (DNA): TGTGCCAGTAGTTCTCGAGTGAACACTGAAGCTTTCTTT. V gene TRBV19 combines with J gene TRBJ1-1; unclear D gene. The ends were cut back, 5 bases at V and 0 bases at J, with 7 bases in the middle. This CDR3 comprises 13 residues. Germline V gives CDR1 LNHDA, CDR2 SQIVND (reference sequence).

This clone was detected a few times. The chain uses TRBV5-1 and TRBJ1-1, with D tentatively TRBD1 (6 bases). Germline CDR1 is SGHRS and CDR2 is YFSETQ. V was pared by 4 bases and J by 0 bases, with 19 bases between. The CDR3 sequence is 17 residues long. The chain's CDR3 is CASSPMGAGGMNTEAFF. In nucleotides, the CDR3 is TGCGCCAGCAGCCCGATGGGGGCAGGAGGTATGAACACTGAAGCTTTCTTT.

This clone was counted ten times or more. The chain is built from TRBV27 and TRBJ2-6, with 8 bases identical to TRBD1. The CDR3 has 14 residues. The trim removed 8 bases at V and 2 bases at J, leaving 2 bases unmatched. CDR1 and CDR2 (germline): MNHEY, SMNVEV (reference sequence). CDR3 coding DNA: TGTGCCAGCGGACAGGGCGCTGGGGCCAACGTCCTGACTTTC. This translates into CASGQGAGANVLTF.

The chain combines TRBV9 with TRBJ1-1; 7 bases are a match to TRBD1. Germline values: CDR1 SGDLS, CDR2 YYNGEE. There are 17 residues in the CDR3. J lost 5 bases, V lost 3 bases, and 16 bases had no gene match. CDR3 in DNA: TGTGCCAGCAGCGAGGGGCCGAGGGGGGACAGAAGGACTGAAGCTTTCTTT. Its protein product is CASSEGPRGDRRTEAFF.

This chain links TRBV19 with TRBJ1-2; D may be TRBD1 (6 bases). Per germline, CDR1 LNHDA and CDR2 SQIVND (reference sequence). This CDR3 contains 14 residues. Trimming removed 6 bases from V and 4 bases from J, with 15 bases in between. The CDR3 loop reads CASRGRDTPYGYTF. The CDR3 DNA follows: TGTGCCAGTAGAGGCCGGGACACCCCCTATGGCTACACCTTC. The variable domain in full, completed from reference TRBV19 and TRBJ1-2, reads DGGITQSPKYLFRKEGQNVTLSCEQNLNHDAMYWYRQDPGQGLRLIYYSQIVNDFQKGDIAEGYSVSREKKESFPLTVTSAQKNPTAFYLCASRGRDTPYGYTFGSGTRLTVV.

V usage is TRBV5-1 and J usage is TRBJ2-7, with D perhaps matching TRBD1 (6 bases). Trimming took off 1 base at V and 3 bases at J, with 8 bases between the two ends. The CDR3 spans 13 residues. Looked up from germline, CDR1 is SGHRS and CDR2 is YFSETQ. DNA of the CDR3: TGCGCCAGCAGCTTGACAGGGAACTACGAGCAGTACTTC. It codes for CASSLTGNYEQYF.

This clone was recorded only once. The chain links TRBV5-6 to TRBJ1-2, with TRBD1 as a possible D gene (6 bases). V was shortened by 1 base and J by 4 bases, with 11 bases between the two germline ends. The CDR3 contains 14 residues. Germline V gene lookup returns CDR1 SGHDT and CDR2 YYEEEE. CDR3 bases: TGTGCCAGCAGCTTGCAGGACAGACGCTATGGCTACACCTTC. Translated, it gives CASSLQDRRYGYTF.

The chain employs TRBV30 and TRBJ2-7, with 9 bases lining up with TRBD1. The germline gives CDR1 GTSNPN, CDR2 SVGIG (reference sequence). J gave up 4 bases and V 5 bases, and 9 bases lay outside the gene matches. CDR3 size: 14 residues. For the CDR3, the DNA is TGTGCCTGGGGGGCTACAGGGGGCAGGTACGAGCAGTACTTC. Its translation: CAWGATGGRYEQYF.

This chain links TRBV11-3 with TRBJ2-1; D not resolved. The V end was cut by 0 bases, the J end by 8 bases, with 14 bases between. This CDR3 region has 15 residues. The germline V gene has CDR1 SGHNT and CDR2 YENEEA. CDR3: CASSLDQQTRDEQFF. CDR3 in DNA: TGTGCCAGCAGCTTAGATCAACAGACCCGCGATGAGCAGTTCTTC. The full variable domain, completed using reference TRBV11-3 and TRBJ2-1, is EAGVVQSPRYKIIEKKQPVAFWCNPISGHNTLYWYLQNLGQGPELLIRYENEEAVDDSQLPKDRFSAERLKGVDSTLKIQPAELGDSAVYLCASSLDQQTRDEQFFGPGTRLTVL.

The DNA for the CDR3 is TGTGCCAGCAGCGTAAAGCCCGGGGAGCTGTTTTTT. It is translated as CASSVKPGELFF. This chain joins TRBV9 and TRBJ2-2; no reliable D call. Germline V gene data show CDR1 as SGDLS and CDR2 as YYNGEE. The CDR3 has 12 amino acids. V dropped 1 base and J dropped 6 bases, with 4 bases sitting between them.

This chain connects TRBV5-1 to TRBJ2-7; 14 bases fit TRBD2. Trimming took 5 bases from V and 2 from J; bases not matched to a gene: 6. Germline assignment: CDR1 SGHRS and CDR2 YFSETQ. This CDR3 is 16 amino acids long. CDR3 sequence (DNA): TGCGCCAGCAGAACAGGACTAGCGGGAGGTGCCTACGAGCAGTACTTC. Its translation: CASRTGLAGGAYEQYF. Full variable domain (rest looked up from reference TRBV5-1 and TRBJ2-7): KAGVTQTPRYLIKTRGQQVTLSCSPISGHRSVSWYQQTPGQGLQFLFEYFSETQRNKGNFPGRFSGRQFSNSRSEMNVSTLELGDSALYLCASRTGLAGGAYEQYFGPGTRLTVT.

The chain carries TRBV24-1 and TRBJ2-3; weak D call: TRBD2 (6 bases). The V gene lost 3 bases and the J gene lost 3 bases, with 12 bases spanning the gap. CDR3 length equals 15 residues. CDR1 and CDR2 from the germline V gene are KGHDR and SFDVKD. The CDR3 sequence is CATSDRRARTDTQYF. The DNA of the CDR3 is TGTGCCACCAGTGATAGGAGGGCTCGGACAGATACGCAGTATTTT.

V and J are TRBV19 and TRBJ1-2; the D is unclear. V was pared by 4 bases and J by 8 bases, with 11 bases between. The CDR3 runs 12 residues. The V gene's germline CDR1 is LNHDA and CDR2 SQIVND (reference sequence). In DNA form, the CDR3 reads TGTGCCAGTAGTACTAGCCGCCTAGGCTACACCTTC. Protein sequence: CASSTSRLGYTF.

V usage is TRBV6-2 or TRBV6-3 and J usage is TRBJ2-3; TRBD1 matches at 12 bases. V was clipped by 0 bases and J by 6 bases; unmatched bases: 4. Germline assignment: CDR1 MNHEY and CDR2 SVGEGT. The CDR3 sequence is 16 residues long. The CDR3 nucleotides are TGTGCCAGCAGTTACTCCGGGACAGGGGGCCCGGATACGCAGTATTTT. Translated, it gives CASSYSGTGGPDTQYF.

The chain has TRBV29-1 and TRBJ2-7; maybe TRBD1 (6 bases). The CDR3 extends over 14 amino acids. Germline V gives CDR1 SQVTM, CDR2 ANQGSEA. Trimming took off 5 bases at V and 4 bases at J, with 18 bases between the two ends. CDR3 in amino acids: CSVPMPGQRYEQYF. CDR3 bases: TGCAGCGTTCCAATGCCGGGACAAAGATACGAGCAGTACTTC.

The chain recombines TRBV7-2 with TRBJ2-1; D call uncertain. The V end lost 7 bases, the J end lost 7 bases, and 17 bases lay between the germline ends. There are 14 residues in the CDR3. CDR1 and CDR2 from the germline V gene are SGHTA and FQGNSA. Here the CDR3 reads CASNNPPLVNEQFF. For the CDR3, the DNA is TGTGCCAGCAACAACCCCCCCCTAGTTAATGAGCAGTTCTTC.

This clone was observed once. The chain recombines TRBV6-2 or TRBV6-3 with TRBJ2-1; TRBD1 matches 7 bases. Per the germline V gene, CDR1 is MNHEY and CDR2 is SVGEGT. The CDR3 is 16 residues long. Germline trimming cut 6 bases from V and 4 bases from J; bases unmatched to any gene: 12. Here the CDR3 DNA reads TGTGCCAGCAGCCCCACCTACAGGGGTCGGTACAATGAGCAGTTCTTC. It specifies CASSPTYRGRYNEQFF.

V usage is TRBV29-1 and J usage is TRBJ2-7, with TRBD2 identical over 11 bases. The CDR3 sequence is 14 residues long. J lost 0 bases, V lost 6 bases, and 4 bases had no gene match. Germline V lookup: CDR1 SQVTM, CDR2 ANQGSEA. The CDR3 sequence: CSVATSGSSYEQYF. The CDR3 region has the DNA TGCAGCGTGGCCACTAGCGGGAGCTCCTACGAGCAGTACTTC.

This chain joins TRBV4-1 and TRBJ1-5; D uncertain. CDR3 length: 16 residues. The V gene lost 0 bases and the J gene lost 3 bases, with 12 bases spanning the gap. CDR1 and CDR2 (germline): MGHRA, YSYEKL. CDR3 bases: TGCGCCAGCAGCCAAGATTGGAGGCCGCTCAATCAGCCCCAGCATTTT. Translating it yields CASSQDWRPLNQPQHF.

The chain recombines TRBV25-1 with TRBJ2-1; the D is unclear. Trimming shortened V by 0 bases and J by 6 bases, and 9 bases separated the two germline ends. Germline V lookup: CDR1 MGHDK, CDR2 SYGVNS. This CDR3 is 14 amino acids long. The CDR3 DNA reads as TGTGCCAGCAGTGAATACACCCTAGGCAATGAGCAGTTCTTC. Amino acids: CASSEYTLGNEQFF.

This chain connects TRBV15 to TRBJ2-6, with a weak D call TRBD2 (5 bases). Deletions cut 0 bases from V and 0 bases from J, with 9 bases between. The CDR3 extends over 17 amino acids. Germline values: CDR1 LNHNV, CDR2 YYDKDF (reference sequence). The CDR3 nucleotides read TGTGCCACCAGCAGAGATGGAGGCTACTCTGGGGCCAACGTCCTGACTTTC. It specifies CATSRDGGYSGANVLTF. The whole variable domain, filled in from reference TRBV15 and TRBJ2-6, reads DAMVIQNPRYQVTQFGKPVTLSCSQTLNHNVMYWYQQKSSQAPKLLFHYYDKDFNNEADTPDNFQSRRPNTSFCFLDIRSPGLGDTAMYLCATSRDGGYSGANVLTFGAGSRLTVL.